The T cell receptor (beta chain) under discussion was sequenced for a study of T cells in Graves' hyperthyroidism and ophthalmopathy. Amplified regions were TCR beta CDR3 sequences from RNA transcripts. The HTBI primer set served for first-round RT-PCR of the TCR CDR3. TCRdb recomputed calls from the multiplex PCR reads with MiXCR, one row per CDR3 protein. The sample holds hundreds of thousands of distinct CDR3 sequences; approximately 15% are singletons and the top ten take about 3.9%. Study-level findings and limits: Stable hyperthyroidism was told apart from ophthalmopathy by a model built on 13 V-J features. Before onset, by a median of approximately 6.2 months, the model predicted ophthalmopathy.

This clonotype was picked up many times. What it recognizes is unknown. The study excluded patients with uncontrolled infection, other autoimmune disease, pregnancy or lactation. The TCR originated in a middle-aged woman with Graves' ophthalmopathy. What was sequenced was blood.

CDR3 in amino acids: CASSHQGRNTEAFF. The CDR3 DNA sequence: TGTGCCAGCAGCCATCAGGGACGGAACACTGAAGCTTTCTTT. The chain is built from TRBV3-1 and TRBJ1-1, with TRBD1 as a possible D gene (5 bases). CDR3 size: 14 residues. The germline gives CDR1 LGHDT, CDR2 YNNKEL (reference sequence). Trimming left V 3 bases short and J 1 base short, with 9 bases between.